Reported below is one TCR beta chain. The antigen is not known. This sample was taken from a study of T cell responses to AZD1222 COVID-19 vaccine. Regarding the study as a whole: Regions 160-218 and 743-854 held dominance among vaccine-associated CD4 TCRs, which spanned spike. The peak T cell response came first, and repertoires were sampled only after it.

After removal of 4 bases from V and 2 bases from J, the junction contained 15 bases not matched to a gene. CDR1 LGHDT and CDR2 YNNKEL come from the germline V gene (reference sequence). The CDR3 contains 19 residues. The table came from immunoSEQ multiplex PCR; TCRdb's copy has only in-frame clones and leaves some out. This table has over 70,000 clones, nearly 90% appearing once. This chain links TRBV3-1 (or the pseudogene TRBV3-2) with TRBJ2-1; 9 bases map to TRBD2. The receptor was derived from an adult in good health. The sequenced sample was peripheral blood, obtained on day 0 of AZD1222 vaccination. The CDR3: CASSPTGLAGRSAYNEQFF. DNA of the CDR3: TGTGCCAGCAGCCCGACGGGGCTAGCGGGACGTTCTGCCTACAATGAGCAGTTCTTC.